The source of this T cell receptor (beta chain) is a study of PD-L1 blockade in urothelial cancer. Study summary: Blood analysis took place 3 weeks (second dose) and 6 weeks after treatment start. The median T cell count in blood samples was around 150,000. Overall study findings and caveats: Pretreatment peripheral blood TCR clonality that fell below the median predicted better survival among the patients studied.

Sequencing used immunoSEQ multiplex PCR; TCRdb keeps in-frame clones, though not all of them. Of about 50,000 clones listed, 70% to 80% were seen once; the top ten hold around 3.4%. Comments on this clone: The target antigen is unknown.

This TCR was recovered from a man between 70 and 80 years old with urothelial cancer. This specimen was PBMCs, taken around atezolizumab (anti-PD-L1) treatment.

This CDR3 reads CASSLGDRVVGYTF. DNA of the CDR3: TGCGCCAGCAGCTTGGGGGACAGGGTGGTCGGCTACACCTTC. V usage is TRBV5-1 and J usage is TRBJ1-2; TRBD1 matches at 9 bases. Germline CDR1 and CDR2: SGHRS and YFSETQ. Trimming cost V 0 bases and J 8 bases; bases outside gene matches: 5. The CDR3 spans 14 residues.